This T cell receptor (beta chain) originates from a study of blood T cell repertoires in COVID-19. For recovered donors of Cohort 3, there were two negative PCRs, clearance, or symptom resolution. The CDR3 consists of 16 residues. The J segment lost 5 bases and the V segment lost 5 bases, leaving 6 bases of the junction unmatched. CDR1 and CDR2 (germline): SGHNT, YENEEA. Libraries were prepared by immunoSEQ multiplex PCR; TCRdb keeps only in-frame clonotypes and omits some of them. Of approximately 180,000 clones in the sample, 78% are singletons; the top ten hold roughly 17%. This clone was observed a few times.

The clonotype was recovered from a woman in her fifties or sixties who had recovered from COVID-19. The sequencing input was PBMCs or T cells enriched from blood (not recorded which). The V call is TRBV11-3, the J call TRBJ2-2; 12 nucleotides match TRBD1. CDR3 amino acids: CASSPWGQGATGELFF. The CDR3 coding sequence is TGTGCCAGCAGCCCGTGGGGACAGGGGGCAACCGGGGAGCTGTTTTTT.